The next 5 T cell receptor beta chains were all read from a single sample in a study of OX40 agonist ivuxolimab in advanced cancers. The assay was immunoSEQ multiplex PCR, and TCRdb's table has in-frame clones only and misses some. The sample lists 60,000 to 85,000 clones, 70% to 90% occurring once. This specimen consisted of CD4+ or CD8+ T cells sorted from blood, obtained in a trial of the OX40 agonist ivuxolimab. The source is an adult with an advanced solid tumor such as melanoma, head and neck, liver or kidney cancer.

The chain carries TRBV27 and TRBJ1-1, with TRBD1 matching 7 bases. Germline V gives CDR1 MNHEY, CDR2 SMNVEV (reference sequence). The CDR3 extends over 14 amino acids. Germline trimming cut 6 bases from V and 3 bases from J; bases unmatched to any gene: 7. The CDR3 DNA is TGTGCCAGCAGGAGGCAGGGGGGTGACACTGAAGCTTTCTTT. Encoded protein: CASRRQGGDTEAFF.

The chain carries TRBV7-9 and TRBJ2-3, with a tentative D call TRBD1 (6 bases). Trimming left V 2 bases short and J 4 bases short, with 16 bases between. The CDR3 has 16 amino acids. In germline, CDR1 is SEHNR, CDR2 FQNEAQ (reference sequence). The CDR3 region has the DNA TGTGCCAGCAGCTTACTGGCAGGGACAAGTGCAGATACGCAGTATTTT. Residues: CASSLLAGTSADTQYF.

This clone turned up a few times. The chain joins TRBV10-3 to TRBJ2-3; 9 nucleotides align to TRBD1. V lost 11 bases and J lost 0; bases outside the gene matches: 3. CDR1 and CDR2 from the germline V gene are ENHRY and SYGVKD. The CDR3 spans 13 residues. The CDR3 DNA reads TGTGCCGTACAGGGGGCTAGCACAGATACGCAGTATTTT. Encoded protein: CAVQGASTDTQYF.

This clone was detected ten times or more. The J gene is TRBJ2-1, the V gene TRBV5-4, with D tentatively TRBD1 (6 bases). Germline lookup yields CDR1 SGHNT and CDR2 YYREEE (reference sequence). The CDR3 has 13 amino acids. Trimming pared 2 bases from V and 13 bases from J, leaving 16 bases between. The CDR3 region has the DNA TGTGCCAGCAGCTTAGGGGGTGGGGATCCACAGTTCTTC. Its translation: CASSLGGGDPQFF.

This clone was counted only a few times. The chain combines TRBV9 with TRBJ1-2; D possibly corresponds to TRBD1 (6 bases). V dropped 5 bases and J dropped 5 bases, with 22 bases sitting between them. The CDR3 length is 16 residues. Germline-derived CDR1 and CDR2 are SGDLS and YYNGEE. CDR3 sequence: CASRRLGGRTEYGYTF. The CDR3 nucleotides are TGTGCCAGCAGGAGATTAGGGGGGCGCACGGAGTATGGCTACACCTTC.